The 18 T cell receptor beta chains given below trace back to one sample, sequenced in a study of beta chain features in type 1 diabetes listed by TCRdb under 2018. The method behind the library was the immunoSEQ multiplex PCR assay. The entire isolated RNA was reverse transcribed using the High Capacity cDNA Reverse Transcription Kit, and thus expressed TCRB transcripts were sequenced. As stored in TCRdb, this immuneACCESS dataset retains in-frame rearrangements with V and J assigned. A fraction of the clones does not appear; measured against another copy, unresolved V genes explain less than half of the discrepancy, and the remainder lacks a known reason. This sample gives approximately 15,000 clones in total; 55% to 75% of them show up just once. The ten most abundant clones make up 2% to 2.5% of the sample. For these TCRs, the target antigens are not known. What the work shows at the level of the full study, not this receptor alone: Type 1 diabetes patients showed a moderate but significant shortening of TCRB CDR3 length in all four CD4+ subsets.

The sequenced sample was Tregs from blood. The cell subset or site tag for this specimen amounts to: regulatory CD4+ T cells. The source of these receptors is a man aged 25 to 40 with type 1 diabetes.

The gene calls are TRBV29-1 and TRBJ1-2, with 8 bases fitting TRBD1. Germline values: CDR1 SQVTM, CDR2 ANQGSEA. The J segment lost 4 bases and the V segment lost 4 bases, leaving 5 bases of the junction unmatched. This CDR3 has 13 amino acids. The CDR3 here is CSVGTGKGYGYTF. Here the CDR3 DNA reads TGCAGCGTTGGGACAGGGAAGGGCTATGGCTACACCTTC.

V usage is TRBV11-2 and J usage is TRBJ2-1, with a possible D match to TRBD1 (6 bases). V lost 4 bases, J lost 8 bases, and 24 bases lay in between. The germline CDR1 and CDR2 sequences are SGHAT and FQNNGV. The CDR3 loop spans 17 amino acids. CDR3 nucleotide sequence: TGTGCCAGCAGCTCCGGTTTAGGGCACAGGGATAGGTATGAGCAGTTCTTC. Translating it yields CASSSGLGHRDRYEQFF.

V gene TRBV7-2 combines with J gene TRBJ2-5, with D perhaps matching TRBD2 (5 bases). Germline V gives CDR1 SGHTA, CDR2 FQGNSA. The CDR3 runs 13 residues. Trimming left V 4 bases short and J 4 bases short, with 10 bases between. The CDR3 bases are TGTGCCAGCAGCTCCACTAGGAGAGAGACCCAGTACTTC. Its protein product is CASSSTRRETQYF.

This chain uses TRBV11-3 with TRBJ2-3, with TRBD2 matching over 14 bases. The J segment lost 3 bases and the V segment lost 5 bases, leaving 10 bases of the junction unmatched. Germline CDR1 is SGHNT and CDR2 is YENEEA. The CDR3 is 18 amino acids. The CDR3 spells CASSPRGLAGGVTDTQYF. CDR3 coding DNA: TGTGCCAGCAGCCCTAGAGGACTAGCGGGGGGAGTGACAGATACGCAGTATTTT.

The CDR3 region has the DNA TGTGCCAGCAGCTTGGGGGGGCCGGGCGAAGCTTTCTTT. Its translation is CASSLGGPGEAFF. The rearrangement uses TRBV5-4 and TRBJ1-1; a possible D gene is TRBD1 (6 bases). CDR1 and CDR2 from the germline V gene are SGHNT and YYREEE (reference sequence). The germline V and J ends were trimmed by 0 bases and 8 bases, with 11 bases remaining between them. The CDR3 is 13 residues long.

The V gene is TRBV29-1, the J gene TRBJ2-7; weak D call: TRBD2 (5 bases). V was trimmed by 7 bases and J by 5 bases, leaving 18 bases between them. The CDR3 is made up of 13 amino acids. The germline V gene encodes CDR1 SQVTM and CDR2 ANQGSEA. The CDR3 nucleotides are TGCAGCGCCAGAGGAGGAACGATCCACGAGCAGTACTTC. Protein: CSARGGTIHEQYF.

This chain uses TRBV11-2 with TRBJ2-3; 9 nucleotides agree with TRBD2. Germline V gene data show CDR1 as SGHAT and CDR2 as FQNNGV. The CDR3 is 16 amino acids. Germline trimming cut 6 bases from V and 2 bases from J; bases unmatched to any gene: 9. CDR3 amino acids: CASRPWRGGNTDTQYF. CDR3 coding DNA: TGTGCCAGCAGGCCTTGGCGGGGGGGGAACACAGATACGCAGTATTTT.

Only one count was recorded for this clone. The J gene is TRBJ2-1, the V gene TRBV5-1, with 10 bases that match TRBD2. The CDR3 is made up of 16 amino acids. Germline lookup yields CDR1 SGHRS and CDR2 YFSETQ. The junction had 7 bases not matched to a gene; V was cut back by 3 bases and J by 4 bases. The CDR3 is CASSSPTSGKYNEQFF. CDR3 sequence (DNA): TGCGCCAGCAGCTCGCCAACTAGCGGGAAGTACAATGAGCAGTTCTTC.

This clone has a handful of counts. The V gene is TRBV7-2, the J gene TRBJ2-1; maybe TRBD2 (5 bases). The CDR3 runs to 13 residues. V was trimmed by 1 base and J by 11 bases, leaving 12 bases between them. Germline lookup yields CDR1 SGHTA and CDR2 FQGNSA. The CDR3 loop reads CASSLEADHKQFF. CDR3 nucleotide sequence: TGTGCCAGCAGCTTAGAAGCGGACCATAAGCAGTTCTTC. Full variable domain (outside the CDR3, taken from reference TRBV7-2 and TRBJ2-1): GAGVSQSPSNKVTEKGKDVELRCDPISGHTALYWYRQSLGQGLEFLIYFQGNSAPDKSGLPSDRFSAERTGGSVSTLTIQRTQQEDSAVYLCASSLEADHKQFFGPGTRLTVL.

J is TRBJ2-7 and V is TRBV5-1; D unclear. Trimming took 0 bases from V and 4 from J, leaving 11 bases between them. The CDR3 extends over 14 amino acids. The germline CDR1 and CDR2 sequences are SGHRS and YFSETQ. CDR3 in DNA: TGCGCCAGCAGCTTGGAAGGTCCAGGTTACGAGCAGTACTTC. This gives the protein CASSLEGPGYEQYF.

A few counts support this clone. V and J are TRBV12-5 and TRBJ2-2, with 8 bases lining up with TRBD2. J was trimmed by 3 bases and V by 8 bases; bases with no gene match: 8. The CDR3 is made up of 15 amino acids. The V gene's germline CDR1 is LGHNT and CDR2 FRNRAP. The CDR3 sequence is CASRVSGMDTGELFF. The CDR3 DNA sequence: TGTGCTAGTAGGGTTAGCGGGATGGACACCGGGGAGCTGTTTTTT.

The chain employs TRBV29-1 and TRBJ2-1, with TRBD2 matching over 7 bases. The V gene's germline CDR1 is SQVTM and CDR2 ANQGSEA. This CDR3 contains 14 residues. The J segment lost 2 bases and the V segment lost 4 bases, leaving 5 bases of the junction unmatched. The CDR3 DNA reads TGCAGCGTTGTTGCGGGAGCGGCCTACAATGAGCAGTTCTTC. This codes for CSVVAGAAYNEQFF.

This clone was observed a single time. This chain joins TRBV1 and TRBJ2-1; TRBD1, the table's D call, lacks a check against the DNA. TRBV1 is an annotated pseudogene. CDR3 length equals 14 residues. CDR3 in amino acids: CTSSHSDRVNEQFF. DNA for the CDR3: TGCACCAGCAGCCATTCTGACAGGGTCAATGAGCAGTTCTTC.

The rearrangement links TRBV2 to TRBJ2-7; the D gene is possibly TRBD1 (6 bases). CDR3 size: 15 residues. CDR1 SNHLY and CDR2 FYNNEI come from the germline V gene. Between the trimmed V and J ends, which lost 5 bases and 4 bases, there was a span of 18 bases. In DNA form, the CDR3 reads TGTGCCAGCAGTTCTACAGGGAAGATCGCGTACGAGCAGTACTTC. Translated, it gives CASSSTGKIAYEQYF.

This sequence joins TRBV14 and TRBJ1-1; 8 nucleotides align to TRBD1. The germline V gene encodes CDR1 SGHDN and CDR2 FVKESK. Trimming at V came to 4 bases and at J to 3 bases, leaving 16 bases not matched to a gene. The length of the CDR3 is 18 residues. CDR3 DNA: TGTGCCAGCAGCCGATTCCCTTGGACAGGGATTGGGGACACTGAAGCTTTCTTT. Translated: CASSRFPWTGIGDTEAFF.

This clone was seen more than once but under ten times. V gene TRBV18 combines with J gene TRBJ2-7; D is unclear. Trimming stripped 4 bases from V and 7 bases from J, with 8 bases between. The CDR3 is 11 amino acids. Germline V gene sequence: CDR1 KGHSH, CDR2 LQKENI. The CDR3 region has the DNA TGTGCCAGCTCACGGGCGCAAGAGCAGTACTTC. Translation gives CASSRAQEQYF. Drawing the rest from reference TRBV18 and TRBJ2-7, the complete variable domain is NAGVMQNPRHLVRRRGQEARLRCSPMKGHSHVYWYRQLPEEGLKFMVYLQKENIIDESGMPKERFSAEFPKEGPSILRIQQVVRGDSAAYFCASSRAQEQYFGPGTRLTVT.

The J gene is TRBJ1-2, the V gene TRBV30; D is unclear. The CDR3 consists of 13 residues. The germline V and J ends were trimmed by 1 base and 3 bases, with 9 bases remaining between them. Germline CDR1 is GTSNPN and CDR2 is SVGIG (reference sequence). CDR3 in amino acids: CAWSAVIHYGYTF. The CDR3, as DNA: TGTGCCTGGAGTGCGGTCATCCACTATGGCTACACCTTC. Combining the CDR3 with reference TRBV30 and TRBJ1-2 gives the whole variable domain SQTIHQWPATLVQPVGSPLSLECTVEGTSNPNLYWYRQAAGRGLQLLFYSVGIGQISSEVPQNLSASRPQDRQFILSSKKLLLSDSGFYLCAWSAVIHYGYTFGSGTRLTVV.

V gene TRBV5-1 combines with J gene TRBJ2-7; 11 positions agree with TRBD2. Germline lookup yields CDR1 SGHRS and CDR2 YFSETQ. J lost 4 bases, V lost 3 bases, and 6 bases had no gene match. This CDR3 is 15 amino acids long. The DNA of the CDR3 is TGCGCCAGCAGCTGGGGACTAGCGGCTTTATACGAGCAGTACTTC. Its translation: CASSWGLAALYEQYF.